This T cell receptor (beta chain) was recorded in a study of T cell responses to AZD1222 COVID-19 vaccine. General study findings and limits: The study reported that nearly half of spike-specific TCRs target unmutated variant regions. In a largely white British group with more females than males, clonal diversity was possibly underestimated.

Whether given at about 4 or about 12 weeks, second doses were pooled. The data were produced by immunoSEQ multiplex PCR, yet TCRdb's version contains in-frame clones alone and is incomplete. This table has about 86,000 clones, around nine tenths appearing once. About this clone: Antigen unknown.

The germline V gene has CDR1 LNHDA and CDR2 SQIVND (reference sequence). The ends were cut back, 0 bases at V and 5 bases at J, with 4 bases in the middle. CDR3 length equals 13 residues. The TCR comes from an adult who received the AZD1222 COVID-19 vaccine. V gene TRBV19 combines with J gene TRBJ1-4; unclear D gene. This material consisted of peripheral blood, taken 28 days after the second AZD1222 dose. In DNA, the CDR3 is TGTGCCAGTAGTATAGACCCAAATGAAAAACTGTTTTTT. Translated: CASSIDPNEKLFF.